This section outlines one TCR beta chain sequence together with its context. CDR1 SGHRS and CDR2 YFSETQ come from the germline V gene. CDR3 length equals 13 residues. Trimming cost V 4 bases and J 8 bases, with 10 bases left between them. Each CDR3 protein is one row after TCRdb ran MiXCR on the 5' RACE reads. The sample lists about 50,000 distinct CDR3 sequences, roughly 28% seen once, with under 2.5% in the top ten. This receptor was taken from a female donor with breast cancer. The material sequenced was naive CD4+ T cells sorted from blood. Noted subset: naive CD4+ T cells, CD4+CD45RA+CD25-. The V and J genes are TRBV5-1 and TRBJ1-6; unclear D gene. The CDR3 sequence: CASSVEQHSPLHF. As DNA, the CDR3 is TGCGCCAGCAGCGTAGAACAGCATTCACCCCTCCACTTT.